This passage covers 14 T cell receptor beta chains from one sample sequenced in a study of shared clonotypes between healthy human individuals. Clones were sequenced by immunoSEQ multiplex PCR, and TCRdb holds only the in-frame ones, with some missing. The sample has approximately 2,000,000 clones, about nine tenths seen once; the top ten hold about 0.41%. The sample was naive CD4+ T cells from PBMCs. Subset reported: CD45RA+ positively selected. All receptors derive from a man between 18 and 29 years old in good health. Some clones in this sample may be carry-over from other donors' samples.

The J gene is TRBJ2-3, the V gene TRBV7-3, with D perhaps matching TRBD2 (6 bases). Germline loops: CDR1 SGHTA, CDR2 FQGTGA. The V and J ends lost 0 bases and 3 bases respectively, with 13 bases between them. The CDR3 extends over 16 amino acids. The CDR3 region is CASSLTPTRLTDTQYF. The DNA of the CDR3 is TGTGCCAGCAGCTTAACCCCGACTAGGTTGACAGATACGCAGTATTTT.

The V and J genes are TRBV10-2 and TRBJ2-1, with 9 bases matching TRBD2. V trimming: 8 bases; J trimming: 4 bases; junction bases outside the gene matches: 9. The CDR3 length is 15 residues. Germline V gives CDR1 WSHSY, CDR2 SAAADI. For the CDR3, the DNA is TGCGCCAGCGTCCCCGGAGCGGGAGGTTACAATGAGCAGTTCTTC. It translates to CASVPGAGGYNEQFF.

The chain recombines TRBV19 with TRBJ2-3; D may be TRBD2 (6 bases). CDR3 length: 14 residues. Germline CDR1 and CDR2: LNHDA and SQIVND (reference sequence). Trimming removed 5 bases at V and 5 bases at J, with 14 bases between. The CDR3 region has the DNA TGTGCCAGTAGTGGAGGGGATGTGGGAGATACGCAGTATTTT. The encoded protein is CASSGGDVGDTQYF.

V is TRBV7-3 and J is TRBJ2-2, with 10 bases matching TRBD1. The CDR3 is made up of 13 amino acids. V lost 8 bases and J lost 3; bases outside the gene matches: 0. The germline V gene has CDR1 SGHTA and CDR2 FQGTGA. The CDR3 spells CASGTGDTGELFF. The CDR3 DNA follows: TGTGCCAGCGGGACAGGGGACACCGGGGAGCTGTTTTTT.

The chain links TRBV15 to TRBJ2-7; D perhaps matches TRBD1 (6 bases). The CDR3 has 15 residues. Trimming pared 1 base from V and 1 base from J, leaving 11 bases between. CDR1 and CDR2 (germline): LNHNV, YYDKDF (reference sequence). The CDR3 DNA reads TGTGCCACCAGCAGAGGTGGACAGCTATCCTACGAGCAGTACTTC. Its translation: CATSRGGQLSYEQYF.

The chain is built from TRBV25-1 and TRBJ2-5; D call uncertain. The length of the CDR3 is 15 residues. Trimming removed 3 bases from V and 2 bases from J, with 13 bases in between. The germline V gene encodes CDR1 MGHDK and CDR2 SYGVNS. CDR3 nucleotides: TGTGCCAGCAGTGAGGCGGTGGGCGTACAAGAGACCCAGTACTTC. It encodes CASSEAVGVQETQYF. The full variable domain, with the rest looked up from reference TRBV25-1 and TRBJ2-5, is EADIYQTPRYLVIGTGKKITLECSQTMGHDKMYWYQQDPGMELHLIHYSYGVNSTEKGDLSSESTVSRIRTEHFPLTLESARPSHTSQYLCASSEAVGVQETQYFGPGTRLLVL.

The chain uses TRBV21-1 and TRBJ2-1; the table calls TRBD2, which could not be checked here. TRBV21-1 is described as a pseudogene. The CDR3 is made up of 15 amino acids. The CDR3: CASSDGEGSYNEQFF. CDR3 DNA sequence: TGTGCCAGCAGCGACGGTGAGGGCTCCTACAATGAGCAGTTCTTC.

This clone was counted between two and nine times. CDR3 bases: TGCGCCAGCAAAGGGGGCGGCCTAACTAATGAAAAACTGTTTTTT. The encoded protein is CASKGGGLTNEKLFF. V and J are TRBV5-1 and TRBJ1-4; 7 positions match TRBD1. J gave up 1 base and V 6 bases, and 6 bases lay outside the gene matches. The CDR3 is 15 residues long. Germline CDR1 and CDR2: SGHRS and YFSETQ.

J is TRBJ1-1 and V is TRBV6-6; 8 bases are a match to TRBD1. Per germline, CDR1 MNHNY and CDR2 SVGAGI (reference sequence). The CDR3 runs to 13 residues. The ends lost 5 bases at V and 5 bases at J; junction bases unmatched: 4. The CDR3: CASSRQGMTEAFF. As DNA, the CDR3 is TGTGCCAGCAGTCGACAGGGGATGACTGAAGCTTTCTTT.

The chain employs TRBV28 and TRBJ1-1; TRBD1 might be the D (6 bases). Deletions cut 9 bases from V and 0 bases from J, with 23 bases between. The CDR3 consists of 17 residues. Germline lookup yields CDR1 MDHEN and CDR2 SYDVKM. The CDR3 nucleotides are TGTGCCAGTGAACCGGGGGGCAGGCAACCCATGAACACTGAAGCTTTCTTT. Translated: CASEPGGRQPMNTEAFF.

The chain joins TRBV5-8 to TRBJ2-5; 11 bases line up with TRBD2. The J call is in doubt because the DNA end fits TRBJ2-7 better. This CDR3 contains 15 residues. CDR1 and CDR2 (germline): SGHTS, YDEGEE. The CDR3 bases are TGTGCCAGCAGCTTATTAGCGGGAGGGCCTGGCGAGCAGTACTTC. Its translation: CASSLLAGGPGEQYF.

Regarding this clone: The sample contains more than one DNA sequence encoding this CDR3. V is TRBV18 and J is TRBJ2-7, with 7 bases identical to TRBD1. Germline V gives CDR1 KGHSH, CDR2 LQKENI. The CDR3 is 13 residues long. J lost 3 bases, V lost 2 bases, and 1 base had no gene match. CDR3 bases: TGTGCCAGCTCACCAGCAGGGGGCTACGAGCAGTACTTC. Translating it yields CASSPAGGYEQYF.

This clone was detected only once. The identical CDR3 is also encoded by other nucleotide sequences in the sample. The V and J genes are TRBV5-4 and TRBJ2-2, with D hard to call. V was trimmed by 2 bases and J by 3 bases, leaving 2 bases between them. Germline CDR1 reads SGHNT; CDR2 reads YYREEE (reference sequence). CDR3 length equals 12 residues. The DNA of the CDR3 is TGTGCCAGCAGCTTAGACACCGGGGAGCTGTTTTTT. Protein: CASSLDTGELFF.

Regarding this clone: At one end, the junction sequence differs from germline, possibly due to a read error. The chain uses TRBV19 and TRBJ1-4; TRBD1 is a possible D gene (6 bases). CDR1 is LNHDA and CDR2 is SQIVND in the germline V gene (reference sequence). The CDR3 has 15 amino acids. CDR3 region: CASSNPRRPHTGRLF. The CDR3 DNA reads TGTGCCAGTAGTAACCCCAGGCGGCCACACACAGGGCGCCTTTTT. Full variable domain (rest looked up from reference TRBV19 and TRBJ1-4): DGGITQSPKYLFRKEGQNVTLSCEQNLNHDAMYWYRQDPGQGLRLIYYSQIVNDFQKGDIAEGYSVSREKKESFPLTVTSAQKNPTAFYLCASSNPRRPHTGRLFGSGTQLSVL.